This entry concerns a single T cell receptor beta chain. This sample was included in a study of T-cell reconstitution after alpha-beta-depleted transplantation in children. Germline V CDR1 and CDR2: LGHNA, YSLEER. The CDR3 sequence is 14 residues long. V shed 3 bases, J shed 8 bases, and the junction held 7 bases outside the gene matches. Researchers prepared the TCRbeta library using unique molecular identifiers, the study reports. A single record per CDR3 protein comes from TCRdb applying MiXCR to the PCR reads. The repertoire has roughly 490,000 distinct CDR3 sequences, roughly 11% of them found once; the top ten carry 14%.

The sample in question was PBMCs, mostly from graft donor cells, obtained 180 days after TCRalphabeta/CD19-depleted stem cell transplant. The sequence was obtained from a female patient between 2 and 10 years old who had a stem cell transplant for aplastic anemia, so the T cells may come from the graft donor. The gene calls are TRBV4-3 and TRBJ2-1, with TRBD2 matching over 7 bases. In DNA, the CDR3 is TGCGCCAGCAGCCAGCCGGGACTAAATGATGAGCAGTTCTTC. Its protein is CASSQPGLNDEQFF.